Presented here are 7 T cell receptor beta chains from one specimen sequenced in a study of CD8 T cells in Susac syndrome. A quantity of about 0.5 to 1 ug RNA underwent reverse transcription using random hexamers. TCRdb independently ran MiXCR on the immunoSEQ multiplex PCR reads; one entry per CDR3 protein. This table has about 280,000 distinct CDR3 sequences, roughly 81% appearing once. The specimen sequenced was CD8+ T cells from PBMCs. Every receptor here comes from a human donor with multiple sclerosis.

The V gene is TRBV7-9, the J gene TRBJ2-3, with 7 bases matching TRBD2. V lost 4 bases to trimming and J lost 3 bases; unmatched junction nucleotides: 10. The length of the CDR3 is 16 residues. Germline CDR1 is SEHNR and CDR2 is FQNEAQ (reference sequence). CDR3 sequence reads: CASSSFRRESTDTQYF. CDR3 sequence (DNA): TGTGCCAGCAGCTCCTTCCGGCGGGAGAGTACAGATACGCAGTATTTT.

The CDR3 sequence: CASSLFHGPSTDTQYF. The CDR3 DNA is TGTGCCAGCAGCTTATTTCACGGGCCCAGCACAGATACGCAGTATTTT. J is TRBJ2-3 and V is TRBV7-8, with unresolved D. Germline CDR1 is SGHVS and CDR2 is FQNEAQ. The V end lost 2 bases, the J end lost 0 bases, and 12 bases lay between the germline ends. The CDR3 has 16 amino acids. The full variable domain, rest sourced from reference TRBV7-8 and TRBJ2-3, is GAGVSQSPRYKVAKRGQDVALRCDPISGHVSLFWYQQALGQGPEFLTYFQNEAQLDKSGLPSDRFFAERPEGSVSTLKIQRTQQEDSAVYLCASSLFHGPSTDTQYFGPGTRLTVL.

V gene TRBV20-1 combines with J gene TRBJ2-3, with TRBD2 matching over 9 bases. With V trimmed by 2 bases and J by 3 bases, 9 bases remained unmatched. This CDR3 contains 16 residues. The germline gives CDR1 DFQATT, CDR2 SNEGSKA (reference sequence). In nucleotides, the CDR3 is TGCAGTGCTAGACTCCTGTTAGCGGGAGCAACAGATACGCAGTATTTT. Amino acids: CSARLLLAGATDTQYF.

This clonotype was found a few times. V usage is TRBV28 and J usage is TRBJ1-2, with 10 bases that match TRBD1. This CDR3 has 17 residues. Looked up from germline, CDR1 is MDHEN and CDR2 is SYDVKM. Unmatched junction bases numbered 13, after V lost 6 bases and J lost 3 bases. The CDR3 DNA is TGTGCCAGCAGACCCGGGACAGGGGAACGTCTGGACTATGGCTACACCTTC. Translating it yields CASRPGTGERLDYGYTF.

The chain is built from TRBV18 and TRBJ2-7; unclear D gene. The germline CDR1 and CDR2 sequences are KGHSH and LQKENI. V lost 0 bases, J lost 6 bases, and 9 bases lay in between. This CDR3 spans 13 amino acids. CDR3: CASSPPPNGEQYF. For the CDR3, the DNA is TGTGCCAGCTCACCACCGCCGAATGGCGAGCAGTACTTC.

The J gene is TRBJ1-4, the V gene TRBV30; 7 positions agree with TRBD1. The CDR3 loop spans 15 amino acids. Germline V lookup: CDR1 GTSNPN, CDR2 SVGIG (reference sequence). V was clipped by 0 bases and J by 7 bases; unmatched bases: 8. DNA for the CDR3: TGTGCCTGGAGTGTAGTTACAGGGGAGGGTGAAAAACTGTTTTTT. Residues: CAWSVVTGEGEKLFF. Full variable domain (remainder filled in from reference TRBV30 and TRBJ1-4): SQTIHQWPATLVQPVGSPLSLECTVEGTSNPNLYWYRQAAGRGLQLLFYSVGIGQISSEVPQNLSASRPQDRQFILSSKKLLLSDSGFYLCAWSVVTGEGEKLFFGSGTQLSVL.

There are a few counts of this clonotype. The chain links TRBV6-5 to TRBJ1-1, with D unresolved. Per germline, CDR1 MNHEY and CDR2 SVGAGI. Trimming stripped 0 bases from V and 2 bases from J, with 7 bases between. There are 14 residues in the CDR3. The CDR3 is CASSYSPANTEAFF. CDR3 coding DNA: TGTGCCAGCAGTTACTCGCCGGCAAACACTGAAGCTTTCTTT.